The sequence of this T cell receptor beta chain was determined in a study of blood T cell repertoires in COVID-19. Study background: The analysed material was cDNA or gDNA that came from T cells, B-cell-depleted T cells, or PBMCs.

In this sample, this clone turned up a few times. TCRdb's table, derived via immunoSEQ multiplex PCR, lists solely in-frame clones and lacks some. The sample includes some 150,000 clones, roughly 90% of them seen just once. Individuals drawn from under 30 US areas were about 18 to 95 years old. The study counted Cohort 3 donors as recovered given two negative PCRs, clearance, or symptom resolution. The length of the CDR3 is 14 residues. Trimming pared 5 bases from V and 4 bases from J, leaving 9 bases between. Germline CDR1 reads SGHVS; CDR2 reads FQNEAQ. This sequence joins TRBV7-8 and TRBJ2-6; D not resolved. The sequencing sample was made of PBMCs or T cells enriched from blood (not recorded which). The clonotype comes from a man over 45 who had recovered from COVID-19. The DNA for the CDR3 is TGTGCCAGCAGCCGCTTTGGCGGGGCCAACGTCCTGACTTTC. Amino acids: CASSRFGGANVLTF.